Below are 14 T cell receptor beta chains sequenced from a single sample in a study of T cell changes during pregnancy in multiple sclerosis. Generated by immunoSEQ multiplex PCR, the TCRdb table keeps only in-frame clones and is missing some. The table has roughly 79,000 clones, over 80% seen once. The sequenced sample was CD4+ T cells from peripheral blood mononuclear cells, obtained before pregnancy. All receptors derive from a female donor with multiple sclerosis, enrolled in a pregnancy study.

CDR3 DNA sequence: TGTGCCAGCAGCAATCCGACAGGAGTCTATGGCTACACCTTC. Its translation: CASSNPTGVYGYTF. The chain links TRBV5-6 to TRBJ1-2, with D possibly TRBD1 on 6 matching bases. Germline V gene sequence: CDR1 SGHDT, CDR2 YYEEEE. Trimming pared 4 bases from V and 4 bases from J, leaving 14 bases between. CDR3 length: 14 residues. The whole variable domain, filled in from reference TRBV5-6 and TRBJ1-2, reads DAGVTQSPTHLIKTRGQQVTLRCSPKSGHDTVSWYQQALGQGPQFIFQYYEEEERQRGNFPDRFSGHQFPNYSSELNVNALLLGDSALYLCASSNPTGVYGYTFGSGTRLTVV.

The genes are TRBV7-2 and TRBJ2-2, with D possibly being TRBD2 (7 bases). Trimming took 4 bases from V and 4 from J, leaving 19 bases between them. The germline CDR1 and CDR2 sequences are SGHTA and FQGNSA. CDR3 length: 17 amino acids. The CDR3 DNA reads as TGTGCCAGCAGCTCGCGAGGACTAGGGGGAACCACCGGGGAGCTGTTTTTT. Its translation: CASSSRGLGGTTGELFF.

The chain is built from TRBV7-9 and TRBJ1-3, with 8 nucleotides matching TRBD1. CDR1 and CDR2 from the germline V gene are SEHNR and FQNEAQ (reference sequence). This CDR3 comprises 16 residues. V lost 5 bases to trimming and J lost 8 bases; unmatched junction nucleotides: 14. The CDR3 DNA sequence: TGTGCCAGCAGCCCGGGGCCGACCCAGGGGGCCCACACCATATATTTT. Protein product: CASSPGPTQGAHTIYF.

CDR3 bases: TGTGCCAGCAGCTTAGTTGGGACAGGGGGGTTCGAGCAGTACTTC. Protein: CASSLVGTGGFEQYF. This chain links TRBV11-3 with TRBJ2-7, with 11 bases matching TRBD1. J was trimmed by 6 bases and V by 1 base; bases with no gene match: 5. The CDR3 extends over 15 amino acids. The germline V gene has CDR1 SGHNT and CDR2 YENEEA.

This clone was picked up a small number of times. The CDR3 loop is CASSPPRGRTLLSEAFF. The CDR3, as DNA: TGTGCCAGCAGTCCTCCGCGGGGACGTACCCTCCTCTCGGAAGCTTTCTTT. V usage is TRBV28 and J usage is TRBJ1-1; D may be TRBD1 (5 bases). Germline V lookup: CDR1 MDHEN, CDR2 SYDVKM. CDR3 length equals 17 residues. The V end lost 5 bases, the J end lost 8 bases, and 27 bases lay between the germline ends.

The gene calls are TRBV28 and TRBJ2-1; possible D gene TRBD1, 6 bases. The germline gives CDR1 MDHEN, CDR2 SYDVKM. The CDR3 has 15 residues. Trimming stripped 6 bases from V and 6 bases from J, with 18 bases between. The CDR3 spells CASRKIGGARNEQFF. CDR3 sequence (DNA): TGTGCCAGCAGAAAGATAGGGGGTGCCCGCAATGAGCAGTTCTTC.

This chain uses TRBV7-2 with TRBJ2-2; the match to TRBD2 covers 8 bases. CDR1 is SGHTA and CDR2 is FQGNSA in the germline V gene. V was clipped by 1 base and J by 1 base; unmatched bases: 5. The CDR3 spans 17 residues. The CDR3 protein is CASSLGGRLVNTGELFF. The CDR3, as DNA: TGTGCCAGCAGCTTAGGCGGGAGGTTGGTGAACACCGGGGAGCTGTTTTTT.

This chain joins TRBV7-8 and TRBJ2-1; D gene unclear. Germline CDR1 reads SGHVS; CDR2 reads FQNEAQ. The CDR3 covers 14 residues. Trimming pared 8 bases from V and 9 bases from J, leaving 20 bases between. CDR3 bases: TGTGCCAGCCAGCTTAATTCCCCTAGTGCTGAGCAGTTCTTC. It encodes CASQLNSPSAEQFF.

The chain has TRBV27 and TRBJ2-1; 7 nucleotides align to TRBD2. The CDR3 covers 17 residues. V lost 7 bases, J lost 0 bases, and 12 bases stayed unmatched. The germline CDR1 and CDR2 sequences are MNHEY and SMNVEV (reference sequence). The CDR3 region is CASTLEGGPRSYNEQFF. In nucleotides, the CDR3 is TGTGCCAGCACCCTGGAGGGAGGGCCCCGCTCCTACAATGAGCAGTTCTTC.

The rearrangement joins TRBV19 to TRBJ1-4; maybe TRBD1 (5 bases). CDR3 size: 17 residues. The germline V gene has CDR1 LNHDA and CDR2 SQIVND (reference sequence). Deletions cut 6 bases from V and 0 bases from J, with 17 bases between. This CDR3 reads CASSAGRPGATNEKLFF. As DNA, the CDR3 is TGTGCCAGTAGCGCAGGGCGGCCCGGTGCAACTAATGAAAAACTGTTTTTT.

The chain is built from TRBV9 and TRBJ2-3; D may be TRBD1 (6 bases). This CDR3 is built from 14 residues. Per the germline V gene, CDR1 is SGDLS and CDR2 is YYNGEE. Trimming took 3 bases from V and 0 from J, leaving 8 bases between them. CDR3 protein: CASSGRGSTDTQYF. The CDR3 nucleotides are TGTGCCAGCAGCGGCAGGGGCAGCACAGATACGCAGTATTTT.

The V call is TRBV19, the J call TRBJ2-3, with D perhaps matching TRBD1 (6 bases). In germline, CDR1 is LNHDA, CDR2 SQIVND (reference sequence). V lost 1 base and J lost 4, with 9 bases in between. The CDR3 is 14 amino acids. The CDR3 DNA reads as TGTGCCAGTAGTATAGCCAGGGGCCCAGATACGCAGTATTTT. This gives the protein CASSIARGPDTQYF.

The chain uses TRBV9 and TRBJ1-1; TRBD1 might be the D (5 bases). The CDR3 contains 17 residues. The V gene lost 2 bases and the J gene lost 3 bases, with 20 bases spanning the gap. Germline V gives CDR1 SGDLS, CDR2 YYNGEE. The CDR3 nucleotides read TGTGCCAGCAGCGTGGGGACTTCCACACTCGGGGACACTGAAGCTTTCTTT. It yields the protein CASSVGTSTLGDTEAFF.

The CDR3 nucleotides read TGTGCCAGCAGTTCCATCGGGATTTATGGCTACACCTTC. Amino acids: CASSSIGIYGYTF. The chain joins TRBV28 to TRBJ1-2; no firm D call. Trimming removed 4 bases at V and 5 bases at J, with 11 bases between. CDR3 length: 13 residues. Per the germline V gene, CDR1 is MDHEN and CDR2 is SYDVKM.